These 16 T cell receptor beta chains were sequenced from one sample in a study of metastatic and nonmetastatic thyroid tumors (TCRdb year 2020). The method was PCR. Instrument used: Illumina HiSeq 4000. Using fastp at Q25 and MiXCR, TCRdb reprocessed the public reads and kept productive beta chains. Counted in this sample were 3,500 to 5,000 clones; less than 45% of them appeared once. The ten largest clonotypes hold 40% to 55% of the sample. No treatment had been received by any patient before thyroid surgery. The material sequenced was tumor tissue. The receptors originated from a female donor with papillary thyroid cancer or a benign thyroid nodule (not recorded which). Some clones in this sample may be carry-over from other donors' samples.

The chain is built from TRBV11-3 and TRBJ2-3; the D is unclear. The germline V gene encodes CDR1 SGHNT and CDR2 YENEEA. There are 15 residues in the CDR3. V lost 5 bases and J 1 base, leaving 13 bases between the germline ends. The CDR3: CASSPLGGGTDTQYF. CDR3 sequence (DNA): TGTGCCAGCAGCCCCCTGGGTGGGGGCACAGATACGCAGTATTTT. The entire variable domain, with the rest obtained from reference TRBV11-3 and TRBJ2-3, is as follows: EAGVVQSPRYKIIEKKQPVAFWCNPISGHNTLYWYLQNLGQGPELLIRYENEEAVDDSQLPKDRFSAERLKGVDSTLKIQPAELGDSAVYLCASSPLGGGTDTQYFGPGTRLTVL.

The chain recombines TRBV20-1 with TRBJ2-7, with TRBD2 matching 14 bases. Trimming at V came to 5 bases and at J to 6 bases, leaving 6 bases not matched to a gene. This CDR3 has 14 amino acids. Germline V gene data show CDR1 as DFQATT and CDR2 as SNEGSKA (reference sequence). Here the CDR3 DNA reads TGCAGTGCTCATAGACTAGCGGGAGGGGGCGAGCAGTACTTC. It specifies CSAHRLAGGGEQYF.

The chain couples TRBV20-1 to TRBJ2-1; D gene ambiguous. The V gene's germline CDR1 is DFQATT and CDR2 SNEGSKA (reference sequence). This CDR3 is 12 amino acids long. V lost 7 bases and J lost 0, with 7 bases in between. CDR3 region: CSGLRSYNEQFF. CDR3 sequence (DNA): TGCAGTGGACTTCGCTCCTACAATGAGCAGTTCTTC.

This clone was counted a few times. This chain joins TRBV27 and TRBJ1-6, with D perhaps TRBD1 (5 bases). Germline CDR1 reads MNHEY; CDR2 reads SMNVEV (reference sequence). Trimming left V 3 bases short and J 5 bases short, with 8 bases between. This CDR3 is 14 amino acids long. The CDR3 is CASSFNRNNSPLHF. Written as DNA, the CDR3 is TGTGCCAGCAGTTTTAACAGGAATAATTCACCCCTCCACTTT.

V usage is TRBV6-1 and J usage is TRBJ1-2, with D possibly being TRBD1 (6 bases). This CDR3 has 12 amino acids. Germline V gene lookup returns CDR1 MNHNS and CDR2 SASEGT. Trimming stripped 5 bases from V and 5 bases from J, with 9 bases between. As DNA, the CDR3 is TGTGCCAGCAGTTCCGGACAGTATGGCTACACCTTC. Translated, it gives CASSSGQYGYTF.

The chain employs TRBV13 and TRBJ2-2, with D perhaps TRBD1 (6 bases). V was trimmed by 3 bases and J by 0 bases, leaving 8 bases between them. Germline V CDR1 and CDR2: PRHDT, FYEKMQ (reference sequence). The CDR3 sequence is 15 residues long. The chain's CDR3 is CASSFQGPNTGELFF. The CDR3 DNA is TGTGCCAGCAGCTTTCAGGGGCCGAACACCGGGGAGCTGTTTTTT.

This chain uses TRBV6-1 with TRBJ2-3, with D possibly matching TRBD2 (5 bases). The ends were cut back, 7 bases at V and 3 bases at J, with 11 bases in the middle. Germline V CDR1 and CDR2: MNHNS, SASEGT. The CDR3 extends over 13 amino acids. The CDR3 reads CASTRIATDTQYF. The CDR3 nucleotides read TGTGCCAGCACCAGGATAGCGACAGATACGCAGTATTTT.

The rearrangement uses TRBV30 and TRBJ1-1, with D maybe TRBD1 (5 bases). This CDR3 region has 15 residues. Germline V gene lookup returns CDR1 GTSNPN and CDR2 SVGIG (reference sequence). The V and J ends lost 0 bases and 6 bases respectively, with 17 bases between them. As DNA, the CDR3 is TGTGCCTGGAGTGTTGGTTGGGGCGAGAAGGCTGAAGCTTTCTTT. Translation gives CAWSVGWGEKAEAFF.

This chain uses TRBV28 with TRBJ1-1; D is undetermined. The CDR3 runs to 14 residues. Germline V gives CDR1 MDHEN, CDR2 SYDVKM. Trimming stripped 5 bases from V and 1 base from J, with 11 bases between. CDR3 coding DNA: TGTGCCAGCAGTCGACCTAAAGGGAACACTGAAGCTTTCTTT. It encodes CASSRPKGNTEAFF.

This clone appeared once. The chain recombines TRBV3-1 with TRBJ1-5; no firm D call. Germline V gene data show CDR1 as LGHDT and CDR2 as YNNKEL (reference sequence). Deletions cut 0 bases from V and 4 bases from J, with 10 bases between. This CDR3 has 15 residues. CDR3 DNA sequence: TGTGCCAGCAGCCAAGATCGGTGGGAAAATCAGCCCCAGCATTTT. Encoded protein: CASSQDRWENQPQHF.

The rearrangement links TRBV3-1 to TRBJ1-4, with D possibly matching TRBD1 (6 bases). This CDR3 has 15 residues. V was pared by 3 bases and J by 8 bases, with 16 bases between. CDR1 and CDR2 from the germline V gene are LGHDT and YNNKEL (reference sequence). This CDR3 reads CASSHEAQGREKLFF. The DNA of the CDR3 is TGTGCCAGCAGCCACGAGGCACAGGGAAGAGAAAAACTGTTTTTT.

The genes are TRBV29-1 and TRBJ2-7; 9 positions agree with TRBD1. The CDR3 has 13 amino acids. CDR1 is SQVTM, CDR2 ANQGSEA, per germline. The J segment lost 0 bases and the V segment lost 6 bases, leaving 3 bases of the junction unmatched. CDR3 region: CSVRQGGSYEQYF. The CDR3 nucleotides read TGCAGCGTGCGACAGGGGGGCTCCTACGAGCAGTACTTC.

The gene calls are TRBV7-9 and TRBJ2-5; the match to TRBD2 covers 14 bases. Per the germline V gene, CDR1 is SEHNR and CDR2 is FQNEAQ (reference sequence). The CDR3 contains 16 residues. With V trimmed by 7 bases and J by 5 bases, 9 bases remained unmatched. The CDR3 region has the DNA TGTGCCAGCATCCCGACTAGCGGGAGGGCCGCGGAGACCCAGTACTTC. This encodes CASIPTSGRAAETQYF. Full variable domain (remainder filled in from reference TRBV7-9 and TRBJ2-5): DTGVSQNPRHKITKRGQNVTFRCDPISEHNRLYWYRQTLGQGPEFLTYFQNEAQLEKSRLLSDRFSAERPKGSFSTLEIQRTEQGDSAMYLCASIPTSGRAAETQYFGPGTRLLVL.

V and J are TRBV6-1 and TRBJ1-1; a possible D gene is TRBD1 (5 bases). CDR3 length: 15 residues. V was trimmed by 6 bases and J by 6 bases, leaving 20 bases between them. Germline V gene sequence: CDR1 MNHNS, CDR2 SASEGT. CDR3 in amino acids: CASSSPLNGGAEAFF. CDR3 coding DNA: TGTGCCAGCAGCTCCCCCCTGAATGGAGGGGCTGAAGCTTTCTTT.

V gene TRBV29-1 combines with J gene TRBJ2-2; 8 bases match TRBD2. The CDR3 loop spans 15 amino acids. V trimming: 4 bases; J trimming: 2 bases; junction bases outside the gene matches: 6. CDR1 is SQVTM, CDR2 ANQGSEA, per germline. CDR3 region: CSVAISGINTGELFF. CDR3 coding DNA: TGCAGCGTTGCCATTAGCGGGATAAACACCGGGGAGCTGTTTTTT.

This clone came up a few times. The chain is built from TRBV19 and TRBJ2-7; 11 bases are a match to TRBD2. J was trimmed by 3 bases and V by 4 bases; bases with no gene match: 2. The CDR3 runs to 14 residues. From germline, CDR1 is LNHDA and CDR2 SQIVND (reference sequence). CDR3 sequence reads: CASSTLAGGYEQYF. The CDR3 DNA is TGTGCCAGTAGTACCCTAGCGGGAGGCTACGAGCAGTACTTC.